A selection of T cell receptor beta chains follows, all from one sample in a study of blood T cell repertoires in COVID-19. Measured with immunoSEQ multiplex PCR; TCRdb has only the in-frame clones, and not every one. The sample has about 86,000 clones, roughly 84% seen once. The source material was peripheral blood. These receptors were obtained from a woman aged 80 or older with active or convalescent COVID-19. Both conserved end residues are part of each CDR3. D genes are given only for firm matches. Clone size appears in some rows only: once, few, many, or a class for an expanded clone.

d_call	v_call	clone_size	j_call	cdr3_aa	cdr3_nt
TRBD2	TRBV19	.	TRBJ2-1	CAGGYSGITHEATYNEQFF	TGTGCCGGCGGCTATAGCGGGATCACCCACGAAGCCACCTACAATGAGCAGTTCTTC
.	TRBV2	.	TRBJ1-5	CASSEEGGWGNQPQHF	TGTGCCAGCAGTGAAGAGGGGGGGTGGGGCAATCAGCCCCAGCATTTT
.	TRBV7-9	.	TRBJ1-1	CASSLEGRIPEAFF	TGTGCCAGCAGCTTAGAAGGGAGAATCCCTGAAGCTTTCTTT
.	TRBV7-3	.	TRBJ2-1	CASSFSGANEQFF	TGTGCCAGCAGCTTCTCAGGCGCAAATGAGCAGTTCTTC
.	TRBV20-1	.	TRBJ2-1	CSASSVSGNEQFF	TGCAGTGCTAGTAGCGTCAGTGGGAATGAGCAGTTCTTC
TRBD1	TRBV7-8	.	TRBJ2-7	CASSVGTGFYEQYF	TGTGCCAGCAGCGTCGGGACAGGGTTTTACGAGCAGTACTTC
.	TRBV30	few	TRBJ1-5	CAWAGEINQPQHF	TGTGCCTGGGCCGGGGAGATCAATCAGCCCCAGCATTTT
TRBD1	TRBV19	.	TRBJ1-2	CASSPTGAYGYTF	TGTGCCAGTAGTCCGACAGGGGCCTATGGCTACACCTTC
.	TRBV18	.	TRBJ2-5	CASSRGLGETQYF	TGTGCCAGCTCACGAGGGTTAGGTGAGACCCAGTACTTC
.	TRBV7-7	.	TRBJ1-1	CASSITPNTEAFF	TGTGCTAGCAGTATCACTCCTAACACTGAAGCTTTCTTT
TRBD2	TRBV10-3	.	TRBJ2-2	CAISDPRGGVNTGELFF	TGTGCCATCAGTGACCCCCGGGGGGGGGTTAACACCGGGGAGCTGTTTTTT
TRBD1	TRBV6-5	once	TRBJ1-6	CASEPGQGALTLHF	TGTGCCAGCGAACCGGGACAGGGGGCTCTAACCCTCCACTTT
TRBD2	TRBV6-2/TRBV6-3	.	TRBJ2-1	CASSRLAGTYNEQFF	TGTGCCAGCAGTCGACTAGCGGGAACCTACAATGAGCAGTTCTTC
.	TRBV7-9	.	TRBJ2-5	CASSPRETQYF	TGTGCCAGCAGCCCTAGGGAGACCCAGTACTTC
TRBD2	TRBV20-1	.	TRBJ2-7	CSASSPGLAGGPYDEQYF	TGCAGTGCTAGTAGCCCGGGACTAGCGGGAGGGCCATACGACGAGCAGTACTTC
TRBD2	TRBV7-2	.	TRBJ2-7	CASSLSPGGYEQYF	TGTGCCAGCAGCTTATCCCCGGGGGGCTACGAGCAGTACTTC
.	TRBV28	.	TRBJ2-7	CASSFSSYEQYF	TGTGCCAGCAGTTTCTCGAGCTACGAGCAGTACTTC
.	TRBV5-4	.	TRBJ1-3	CASSLIGGAGNTIYF	TGTGCCAGCAGCTTGATCGGGGGGGCTGGAAACACCATATATTTT
TRBD2	TRBV7-2	.	TRBJ2-7	CASSSSGRGAYEQYF	TGTGCCAGCAGCAGTAGCGGGAGGGGGGCCTACGAGCAGTACTTC
.	TRBV6-2/TRBV6-3	.	TRBJ2-7	CASSYSFYAGEGVYEQYF	TGTGCCAGCAGTTACTCCTTTTACGCGGGAGAGGGGGTGTACGAGCAGTACTTC
TRBD2	TRBV19	.	TRBJ2-7	CASANGGVSDEQYF	TGTGCCAGTGCTAACGGGGGGGTTTCGGACGAGCAGTACTTC
.	TRBV6-2/TRBV6-3	.	TRBJ2-2	CASSYGHTGELFF	TGTGCCAGCAGTTACGGGCACACCGGGGAGCTGTTTTTT
.	TRBV2	.	TRBJ2-1	CASSPRSNEQFF	TGTGCCAGCAGCCCACGTAGCAATGAGCAGTTCTTC
.	TRBV5-6	.	TRBJ2-5	CASSFWLPETQYF	TGTGCCAGCAGCTTTTGGCTCCCAGAGACCCAGTACTTC
.	TRBV7-8	.	TRBJ2-2	CASSISRNSGTGELFF	TGTGCCAGCAGCATATCGCGGAACTCGGGCACCGGGGAGCTGTTTTTT
.	TRBV28	.	TRBJ1-3	CASSRWTASSGNTIYF	TGTGCCAGCAGTCGTTGGACAGCATCATCTGGAAACACCATATATTTT